This TCR beta chain was captured by sequencing in a study of T-cell reconstitution after alpha-beta-depleted transplantation in children. Study-wide findings and caveats: There were some patients whose high TCRbeta diversity at day 60 came from surviving recipient T cells and thymic progenitors. Two months or so post-transplant, alpha-beta T cells reportedly derived from several hundred expanded graft clones. From newly produced T cells came most of the T-cell counts and diversity one year after transplant.

In its sample, this clonotype was seen many times. The antigen is undetermined. Unique molecular identifiers were used in preparing the TCRbeta library. Each CDR3 protein gets one entry after TCRdb re-called the PCR reads with MiXCR. This table has approximately 500,000 distinct CDR3 sequences, under 12% appearing once. The V end lost 4 bases, the J end lost 1 base, and 17 bases lay between the germline ends. CDR1 and CDR2 from the germline V gene are SEHNR and FQNEAQ (reference sequence). The CDR3 consists of 16 residues. This sequence originates from a child aged 2-9 years with inherited bone marrow failure, due to receive a stem cell transplant. V and J are TRBV7-9 and TRBJ2-7; a weak D match, TRBD1 (6 bases). The specimen was PBMCs, collected before TCRalphabeta/CD19-depleted stem cell transplant. The CDR3 bases are TGTGCCAGCAGCTATCGGCCAGGGGATGTGTCCTACGAGCAGTACTTC. Translated, it gives CASSYRPGDVSYEQYF.